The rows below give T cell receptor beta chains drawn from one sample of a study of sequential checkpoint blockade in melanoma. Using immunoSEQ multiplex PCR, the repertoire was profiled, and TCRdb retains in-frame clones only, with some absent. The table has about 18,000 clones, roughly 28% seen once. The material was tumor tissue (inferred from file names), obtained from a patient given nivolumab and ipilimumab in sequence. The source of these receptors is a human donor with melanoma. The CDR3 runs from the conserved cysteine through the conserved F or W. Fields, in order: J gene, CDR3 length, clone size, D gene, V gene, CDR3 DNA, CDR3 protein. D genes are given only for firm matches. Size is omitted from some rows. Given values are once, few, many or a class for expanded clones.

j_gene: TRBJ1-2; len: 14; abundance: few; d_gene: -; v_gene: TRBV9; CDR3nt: TGTGCCAGCAGGGACAGAATTTCGAGTTATGGCTACACCTTC; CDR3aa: CASRDRISSYGYTF
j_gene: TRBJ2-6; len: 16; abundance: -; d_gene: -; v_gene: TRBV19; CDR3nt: TGTGCCAGTAGTATAAAGGGACGCTCTGGGGCCAACGTCCTGACTTTC; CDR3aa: CASSIKGRSGANVLTF
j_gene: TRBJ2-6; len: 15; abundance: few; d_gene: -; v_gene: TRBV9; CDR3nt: TGTGCCAGCAGCGTAGACTTACCTGGGGCCAACGTCCTGACTTTC; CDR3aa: CASSVDLPGANVLTF
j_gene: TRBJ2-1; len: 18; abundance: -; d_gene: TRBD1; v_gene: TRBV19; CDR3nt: TGTGCCAGTAGTATAGATCCGGGGGGACAGGGGGCTCTCAATGAGCAGTTCTTC; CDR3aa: CASSIDPGGQGALNEQFF
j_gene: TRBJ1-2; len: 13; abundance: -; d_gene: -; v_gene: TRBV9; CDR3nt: TGTGCCAGCAGCCCAGTTCCCAACTATGGCTACACCTTC; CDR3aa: CASSPVPNYGYTF
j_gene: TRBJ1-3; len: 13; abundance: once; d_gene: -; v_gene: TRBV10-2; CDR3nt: TGCGCCAGCACCACAGGTACCGGAAACACCATATATTTT; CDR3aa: CASTTGTGNTIYF
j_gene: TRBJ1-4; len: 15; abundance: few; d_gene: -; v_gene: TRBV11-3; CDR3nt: TGTGCCAGCAGCTTACAACGGGGAACTAATGAAAAACTGTTTTTT; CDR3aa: CASSLQRGTNEKLFF
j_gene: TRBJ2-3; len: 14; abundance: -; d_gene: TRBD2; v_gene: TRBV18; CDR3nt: TGTGCCAGCTCACGGACTAGCCATGGAGATACGCAGTATTTT; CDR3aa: CASSRTSHGDTQYF
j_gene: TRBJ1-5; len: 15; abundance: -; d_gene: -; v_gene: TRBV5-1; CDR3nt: TGCGCCAGCAGCTTGGGGACAGCCCTTAATCAGCCCCAGCATTTT; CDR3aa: CASSLGTALNQPQHF
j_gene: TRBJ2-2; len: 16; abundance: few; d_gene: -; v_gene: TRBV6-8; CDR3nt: TGTGCCAGCAGTGAGACTATAAGCGGCCACACCGGGGAGCTGTTTTTT; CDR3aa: CASSETISGHTGELFF
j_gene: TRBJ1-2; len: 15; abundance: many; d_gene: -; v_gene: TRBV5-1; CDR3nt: TGCGCCAGCAGCCCAAGGGGCACAGGCCTAAATTCTTACACCTTC; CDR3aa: CASSPRGTGLNSYTF
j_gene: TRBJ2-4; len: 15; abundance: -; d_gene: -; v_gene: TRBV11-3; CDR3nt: TGTGCCAGCAGCGGGGGAGGAGGTGTCAAAAACATTCAGTACTTC; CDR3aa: CASSGGGGVKNIQYF
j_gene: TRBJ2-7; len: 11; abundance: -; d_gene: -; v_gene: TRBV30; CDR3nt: TGTGCCTGGAGCCCGCTAATCGAGCAGTACTTC; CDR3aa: CAWSPLIEQYF
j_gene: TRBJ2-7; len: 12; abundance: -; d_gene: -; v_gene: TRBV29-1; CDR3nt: TGCAGCGTTGAAACGGATACCTACGAGCAGTACTTC; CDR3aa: CSVETDTYEQYF
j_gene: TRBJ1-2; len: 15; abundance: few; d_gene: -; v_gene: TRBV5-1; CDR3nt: TGCGCCAGCAGCCCACTGTTACAGGGAGTCTATGGCTACACCTTC; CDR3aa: CASSPLLQGVYGYTF
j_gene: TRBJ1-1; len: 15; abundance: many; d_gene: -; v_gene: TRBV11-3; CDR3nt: TGTGCCAGCAGCTCAGTTGGTTTGGAGAACACTGAAGCTTTCTTT; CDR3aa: CASSSVGLENTEAFF
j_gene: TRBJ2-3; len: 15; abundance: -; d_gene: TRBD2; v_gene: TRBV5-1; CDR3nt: TGCGCCAGCAGCCGTCTAGCGGGACGCACAGATACGCAGTATTTT; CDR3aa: CASSRLAGRTDTQYF
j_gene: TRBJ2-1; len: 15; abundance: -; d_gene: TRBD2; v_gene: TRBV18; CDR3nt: TGTGCCAGCTCACCACTAGCGGGGAGATACAATGAGCAGTTCTTC; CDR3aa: CASSPLAGRYNEQFF
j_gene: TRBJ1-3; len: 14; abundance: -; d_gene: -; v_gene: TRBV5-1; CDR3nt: TGCGCCAGCAATCAGGGGACGGGTGGAAACACCATATATTTT; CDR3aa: CASNQGTGGNTIYF
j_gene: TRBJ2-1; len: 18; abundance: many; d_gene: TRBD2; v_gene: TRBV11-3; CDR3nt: TGTGCCAGCAGCTTACCGGGACTAGCGGGAGGGCCTGGCAATGAGCAGTTCTTC; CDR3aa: CASSLPGLAGGPGNEQFF
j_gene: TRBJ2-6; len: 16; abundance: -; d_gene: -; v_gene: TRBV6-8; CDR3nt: TGTGCCAGCAGTTACTCAAGACGCTCTGGGGCCAACGTCCTGACTTTC; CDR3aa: CASSYSRRSGANVLTF
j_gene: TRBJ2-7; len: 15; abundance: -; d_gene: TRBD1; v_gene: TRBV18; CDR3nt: TGTGCCAGCTCCCACGGTAGGCAGGGGGTCTACGAGCAGTACTTC; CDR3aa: CASSHGRQGVYEQYF
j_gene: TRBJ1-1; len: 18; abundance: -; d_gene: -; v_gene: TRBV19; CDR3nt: TGTGCCAGTAGTATAGATGCGCGGGGTCCAGGGCCCCACACTGAAGCTTTCTTT; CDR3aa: CASSIDARGPGPHTEAFF
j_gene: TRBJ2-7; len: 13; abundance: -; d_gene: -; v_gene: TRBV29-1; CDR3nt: TGCAGCGTTGAAGAACAACAGGGCTACGAGCAGTACTTC; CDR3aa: CSVEEQQGYEQYF
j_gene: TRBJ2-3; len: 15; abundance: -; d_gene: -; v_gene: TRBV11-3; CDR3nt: TGTGCCAGCAGCTTGGGCGGAAGCCAACCGGATACGCAGTATTTT; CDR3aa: CASSLGGSQPDTQYF
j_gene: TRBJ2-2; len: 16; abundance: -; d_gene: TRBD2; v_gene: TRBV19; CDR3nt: TGTGCCAGTAGTCGACTAGCGGGGGTGGTTACCGGGGAGCTGTTTTTT; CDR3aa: CASSRLAGVVTGELFF
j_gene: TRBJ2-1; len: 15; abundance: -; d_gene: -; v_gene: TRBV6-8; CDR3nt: TGTGCCAGCAGCGAAAGCGGAACCCCTAGCAATGAGCAGTTCTTC; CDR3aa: CASSESGTPSNEQFF
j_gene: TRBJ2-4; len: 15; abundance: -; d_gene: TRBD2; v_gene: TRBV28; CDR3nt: TGTGCCAGCAGTGGGAAACCAGCGGGAGTAAACATTCAGTACTTC; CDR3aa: CASSGKPAGVNIQYF
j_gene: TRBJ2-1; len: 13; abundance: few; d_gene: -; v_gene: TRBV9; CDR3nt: TGTGCCAGCCAGGGTAGCTCCTACAATGAGCAGTTCTTC; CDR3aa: CASQGSSYNEQFF